A selection of T cell receptor beta chains follows, all from one sample in a study of read filtering for tumor transcriptome and immune sequencing. TCRdb reprocessed the reads via MiXCR and lists one record per CDR3 protein. The table has 100,000 to 150,000 distinct CDR3 sequences, approximately 13% seen once. Material: a population of CD138-negative cells sorted from bone marrow. These receptors all come from a donor aged 40 or older with multiple myeloma. The CDR3 runs from the conserved cysteine through the conserved F or W. D genes are given only for firm matches. Size tells how often a clone was seen (once, few, many) or the class of an expanded clone, and some rows leave it out.

TRBD1 many TRBJ1-1 TRBV20-1 TGCAGTTCCGGGACAGGGAGTCTGGGCACTGAAGCTTTCTTT CSSGTGSLGTEAFF
TRBD1 many TRBJ1-5 TRBV12-3/TRBV12-4 TGTGCCAGCAGTTTATCGGGGACAGGGAATCAGCCCCAGCATTTT CASSLSGTGNQPQHF
TRBD1 many TRBJ1-1 TRBV12-3/TRBV12-4 TGTGCCAGCACCGACCAGGGGGAGAACACTGAAGCTTTCTTT CASTDQGENTEAFF
- many TRBJ1-2 TRBV4-1 TGCGCCAGCAGCCACGTAAGGGAAGTCGATGGCTACACCTTC CASSHVREVDGYTF
- many TRBJ2-7 TRBV12-3/TRBV12-4 TGTGCCAGCAGTTTTTGGTTCTCCGGGACATCGAGCTCCTACGAGCAGTACTTC CASSFWFSGTSSSYEQYF
TRBD1 many TRBJ1-1 TRBV3-1 TGTGCCAGCAGCCAACCAAGGACAGGCCCTGGGACTGAAGCTTTCTTT CASSQPRTGPGTEAFF
- - TRBJ1-3 TRBV7-2 TGTGCCAGCAGCTTACGAAACAGGGAACGAAACACCATATATTTT CASSLRNRERNTIYF
- - TRBJ2-1 TRBV5-1 TGCGCCAGCAGCTGGAAGGGTAGCAACGACAATGAGCAGTTCTTC CASSWKGSNDNEQFF
- many TRBJ2-5 TRBV5-6 TGTGCCAGCAGCTTTACAGCGAACCAAGAGACCCAGTACTTC CASSFTANQETQYF
- - TRBJ2-5 TRBV7-2 TGTGCCAGCAGCCCCTGGAGGCGGGACGGGGAGACCCAGTACTTC CASSPWRRDGETQYF
TRBD1 many TRBJ1-1 TRBV9 TGTGCCAGCAGCGCTATACAGGGGGCGACTGAAGCTTTCTTT CASSAIQGATEAFF
- - TRBJ2-7 TRBV6-5 TGTGCCAGCAGTTACGTGGCAGCCCAAGCCTACGAGCAGTCCTTC CASSYVAAQAYEQSF
- many TRBJ2-3 TRBV10-3 TGTGCCATCAGTGAGTCGATGTCCGACAAGAAGTTAGATACGCAGTATTTT CAISESMSDKKLDTQYF
- many TRBJ1-1 TRBV10-3 TGTGCCATCTGGGCGGGTCAGCTGGACACTGAAGCTTTCTTT CAIWAGQLDTEAFF
- many TRBJ2-2 TRBV7-3 TGTGCCAGCAGCTTATACACCGGGGAGCTGTTTTTT CASSLYTGELFF
TRBD2 many TRBJ2-5 TRBV27 TGTGCCAGCAGTTTTTGGCGGGAGGTCCAAGAGACCCAGTACTTC CASSFWREVQETQYF
- many TRBJ2-1 TRBV5-1 TGCGCCAGCAGCTTCTGGGTTATGGATGAGCAGTTCTTC CASSFWVMDEQFF
TRBD1 few TRBJ2-1 TRBV7-2 TGTGCCAGCAGCTTAGTTTGGGACAGGGCTAATGAGCAGTTCTTC CASSLVWDRANEQFF
- many TRBJ1-2 TRBV5-4 TGTGCCAGCAGACGGGGGAGTGATGGCTACACCTTC CASRRGSDGYTF
TRBD2 many TRBJ2-1 TRBV15 TGTGCCACCAGCAAGGGGACTAGCGGGATTAATGAGCAGTTCTTC CATSKGTSGINEQFF
TRBD1 many TRBJ2-2 TRBV7-9 TGTGCCAGCAGACCCGGGACAGCGAACACCGGGGAGCTGTTTTTT CASRPGTANTGELFF
TRBD2 many TRBJ2-1 TRBV20-1 TGCAGTGCTTCCGGGGAAAGCGGGAGACAAAATGAGCAGTTCTTC CSASGESGRQNEQFF
- many TRBJ2-7 TRBV29-1 TGCAGCGTTGAATTTTGGGCCGGTTCCCGCCACGAGCAGTACTTC CSVEFWAGSRHEQYF
- few TRBJ1-1 TRBV24-1 TGTGCCACCAGTGACTTACTAAACACTGAAGCTTTCTTT CATSDLLNTEAFF
TRBD2 many TRBJ2-7 TRBV19 TGTGCCAGTAGTATAGGGCTAGCGGGAGGAACCGAGCAGTACTTC CASSIGLAGGTEQYF
TRBD1 few TRBJ2-6 TRBV3-1 TGTGCCAGCAGCCAAGATCGGGGGACAGGGGGCTACTCTGGGGCCAACATCCTGACTTTC CASSQDRGTGGYSGANILTF
- - TRBJ2-7 TRBV11-2 TGTGCCAGCAGCTTAGAAGCCCCCTACGAGCAGTACTTC CASSLEAPYEQYF
- many TRBJ2-1 TRBV12-3/TRBV12-4 TGTGCCACCTGGTCCTCCGGGAGCTCCTACAATGAGCAGTTCTTC CATWSSGSSYNEQFF
TRBD2 many TRBJ2-1 TRBV4-1 TGTGCCAGCAGCCCAGGACTAGCGGGAGAAGATGAGCAGTTCTTC CASSPGLAGEDEQFF
- many TRBJ2-2 TRBV7-9 TGTGCCAGCAGCTTTCCAGGGACCGGGGAGCTGTTTTTT CASSFPGTGELFF
- - TRBJ2-1 TRBV9 TGTGCCAGCAGCGTAGTTTCTAACGGGGAAGACAATGGGCAGTTCTTC CASSVVSNGEDNGQFF
- many TRBJ2-7 TRBV20-1 TGCAGTGCTTCCAGCGGACCTTCTAGAGGGTTGCACGAGCAGTACTTC CSASSGPSRGLHEQYF
TRBD2 - TRBJ2-7 TRBV20-1 TGCAGTGCTAGCGGGACTAGCGGGAACCTCTTCTCCTACGAGCAGTACTTC CSASGTSGNLFSYEQYF
- many TRBJ2-4 TRBV4-3 TGCGCCAGCAGCCACGGACAGTCTCTAGCCAAAAACATTCAGTACTTC CASSHGQSLAKNIQYF
TRBD2 many TRBJ2-1 TRBV29-1 TGCAGCGTTTACGGGACTAGATCTTACAATGAGCAGTTCTTC CSVYGTRSYNEQFF
TRBD1 many TRBJ2-1 TRBV7-2 TGTGCCAGCACCCCGACAGGGCTTGAGCAGTTCTTC CASTPTGLEQFF
- many TRBJ2-1 TRBV12-3/TRBV12-4 TGTGCCAGCACCCAGGGCACATCCTACAATGAGCAGTTCTTC CASTQGTSYNEQFF
- many TRBJ2-1 TRBV19 TGTGCCAGTAGTACCAGTAGCTCCTACAATGAGCAGTTCTTC CASSTSSSYNEQFF
TRBD2 many TRBJ2-1 TRBV7-9 TGTGCCAGCAGCCTTCAAAGCGGGAGTGAGCAGTTCTTC CASSLQSGSEQFF
- many TRBJ2-5 TRBV14 TGTGCCAGCAGCCAAGCTCCGAAGACCCAGTACTTC CASSQAPKTQYF
TRBD1 many TRBJ1-1 TRBV4-1 TGCGCCAGCAGCCAAGAGCGGACAGGGCGAGGAGTGGACACTGAAGCTTTCTTT CASSQERTGRGVDTEAFF
- many TRBJ2-4 TRBV2 TGTGCCAGCAGTCCCCTTAACATTCAGTACTTC CASSPLNIQYF
- many TRBJ1-5 TRBV7-3 TGTGCCAGCAGCTTAAACAGAATGGGGATTAATCAGCCCCAGCATTTT CASSLNRMGINQPQHF
- many TRBJ2-1 TRBV24-1 TGTGCCACCAGTGATCTTAATGAGCAGTTCTTC CATSDLNEQFF
- - TRBJ2-4 TRBV27 TGTGCCAGCAGTCCCGCGGGATCAAGGGCCCAAAACATTCAGTACTTC CASSPAGSRAQNIQYF
- - TRBJ2-3 TRBV12-3/TRBV12-4 TGTGCCAGCAGTCCCCCCCCCGGAGGGCCCACAGATACGCAGTATTTT CASSPPPGGPTDTQYF
- many TRBJ2-2 TRBV5-1 TGCGCCAGCAGCTTGGGAGAAACCGGGGAGCTGTTTTTT CASSLGETGELFF
- few TRBJ1-2 TRBV7-8 TGTGCCATCAGCTTAGCGTTTGGACCTTCCTATGGCTACACCTTC CAISLAFGPSYGYTF
TRBD2 many TRBJ2-1 TRBV29-1 TGCAGCGTTAATGGGGAGGGGAACAGGATCGGTTACAATGAGCAGTTCTTC CSVNGEGNRIGYNEQFF
- many TRBJ2-5 TRBV20-1 TGCAGTGCTAGAAGGGACTCCCCTTGGGAGACCCAGTACTTC CSARRDSPWETQYF
- once TRBJ1-2 TRBV27 TGTGCCAGCAGTCCCCTGACCTTTTATGGCTACACCTTC CASSPLTFYGYTF
- - TRBJ2-5 TRBV7-9 TGTGCCAGCAGCTTAGCCGAGGGATTGGAGACCCAGTACTTC CASSLAEGLETQYF
- many TRBJ2-3 TRBV15 TGTGCCACCAGCAGGAGTAGCGGTCGACCCCCTAGCACAGATACGCAGTATTTT CATSRSSGRPPSTDTQYF